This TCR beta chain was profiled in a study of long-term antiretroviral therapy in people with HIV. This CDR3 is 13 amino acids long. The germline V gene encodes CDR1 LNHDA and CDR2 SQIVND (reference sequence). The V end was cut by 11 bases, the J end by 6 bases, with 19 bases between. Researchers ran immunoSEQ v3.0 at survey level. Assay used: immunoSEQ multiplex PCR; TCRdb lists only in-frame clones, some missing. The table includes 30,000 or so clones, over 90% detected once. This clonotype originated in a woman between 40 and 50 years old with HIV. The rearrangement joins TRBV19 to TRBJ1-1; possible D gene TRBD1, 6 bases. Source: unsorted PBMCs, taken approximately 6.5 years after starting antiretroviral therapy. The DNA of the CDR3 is TGTGCCGCTTTCAGCGGGGGGCCGGCTGAAGCTTTCTTT. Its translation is CAAFSGGPAEAFF.